This record concerns one T cell receptor (beta chain) sequence. The antigen is unknown. This specimen comes from a study of cytomegalovirus exposure and HLA in healthy donors. The PCR employed 60 Vbeta primers together with 13 Jbeta primers. Sequenced by immunoSEQ multiplex PCR; TCRdb stores in-frame clones only, minus some. The table has hundreds of thousands of clones, about 70% seen once. Whole-study findings and limits: Later on, a genetic analysis was performed. It linked a missense variant in DCLRE1C with V- and J-gene trimming of TCR beta. Previously analyzed data showed that most TCR beta V segments were productive at a frequency of about 90% or about 30%. By HLA locus, TCR association rates varied in a later analysis, with DRB1 showing the most and HLA-C the fewest. Presence/absence analyses supposed approximately even sequencing depth among donors.

The TCR was taken from a man aged 40-50 years in good health and CMV-seropositive. Sequences were obtained from PBMCs.

CDR3 sequence reads: CASSLGASEQFF. The CDR3 bases are TGTGCCAGCAGTTTAGGAGCAAGTGAGCAGTTCTTC. The rearrangement joins TRBV27 to TRBJ2-1, with D unclear. The CDR3 runs 12 residues. Germline V CDR1 and CDR2: MNHEY, SMNVEV (reference sequence). V shed 2 bases and J shed 9 bases, with 8 bases lying between them.